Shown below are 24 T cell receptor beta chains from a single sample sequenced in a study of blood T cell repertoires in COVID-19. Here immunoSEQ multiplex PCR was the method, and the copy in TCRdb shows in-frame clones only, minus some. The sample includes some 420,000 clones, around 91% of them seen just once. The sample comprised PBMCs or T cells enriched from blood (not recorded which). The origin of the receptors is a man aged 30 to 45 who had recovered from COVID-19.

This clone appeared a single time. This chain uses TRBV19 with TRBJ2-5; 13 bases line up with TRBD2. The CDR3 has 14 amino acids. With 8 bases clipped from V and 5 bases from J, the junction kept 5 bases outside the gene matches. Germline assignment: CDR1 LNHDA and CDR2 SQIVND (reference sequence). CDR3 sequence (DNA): TGTGCCAGTCGTACTAGCGGGAGGGGGGAGACCCAGTACTTC. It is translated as CASRTSGRGETQYF. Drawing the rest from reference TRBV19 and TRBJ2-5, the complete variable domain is DGGITQSPKYLFRKEGQNVTLSCEQNLNHDAMYWYRQDPGQGLRLIYYSQIVNDFQKGDIAEGYSVSREKKESFPLTVTSAQKNPTAFYLCASRTSGRGETQYFGPGTRLLVL.

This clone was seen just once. The CDR3 sequence is CASSGTSAYNEQFF. Written as DNA, the CDR3 is TGTGCCAGCAGTGGGACTAGCGCCTACAATGAGCAGTTCTTC. The chain carries TRBV27 and TRBJ2-1; 10 bases map to TRBD2. Germline V gene data show CDR1 as MNHEY and CDR2 as SMNVEV (reference sequence). The CDR3 contains 14 residues. With 5 bases clipped from V and 2 bases from J, the junction kept 0 bases outside the gene matches.

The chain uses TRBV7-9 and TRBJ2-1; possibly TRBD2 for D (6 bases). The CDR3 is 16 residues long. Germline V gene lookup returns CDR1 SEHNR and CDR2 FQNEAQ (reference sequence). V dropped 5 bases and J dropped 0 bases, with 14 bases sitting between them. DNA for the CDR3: TGTGCCAGCAGCCCTTCTGCGGGGCTCTCCTACAATGAGCAGTTCTTC. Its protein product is CASSPSAGLSYNEQFF.

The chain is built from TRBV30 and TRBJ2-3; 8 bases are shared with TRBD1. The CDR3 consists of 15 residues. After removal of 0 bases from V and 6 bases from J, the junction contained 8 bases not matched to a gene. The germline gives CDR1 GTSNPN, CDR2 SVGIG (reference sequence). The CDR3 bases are TGTGCCTGGAGTGTCACAGGGGGTGATTTCGATACGCAGTATTTT. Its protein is CAWSVTGGDFDTQYF.

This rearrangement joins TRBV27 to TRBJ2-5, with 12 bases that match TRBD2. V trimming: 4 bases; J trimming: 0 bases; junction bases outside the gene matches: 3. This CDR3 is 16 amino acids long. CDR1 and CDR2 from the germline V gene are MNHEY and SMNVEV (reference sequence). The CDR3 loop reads CASSSGLAGYQETQYF. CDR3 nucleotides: TGTGCCAGCAGTTCTGGACTAGCGGGGTACCAAGAGACCCAGTACTTC.

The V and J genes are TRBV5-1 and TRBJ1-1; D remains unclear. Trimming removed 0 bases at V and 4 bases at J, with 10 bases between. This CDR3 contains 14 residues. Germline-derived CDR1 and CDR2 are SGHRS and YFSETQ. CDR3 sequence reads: CASSLAISGTEAFF. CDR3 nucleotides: TGCGCCAGCAGCTTGGCCATATCCGGCACTGAAGCTTTCTTT.

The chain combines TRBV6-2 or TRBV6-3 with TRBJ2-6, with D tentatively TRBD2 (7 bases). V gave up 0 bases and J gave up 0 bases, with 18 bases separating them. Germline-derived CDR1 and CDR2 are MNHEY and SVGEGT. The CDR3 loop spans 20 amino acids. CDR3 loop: CASSYSNQGRGYSGANVLTF. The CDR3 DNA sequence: TGTGCCAGCAGTTACTCGAATCAGGGGAGGGGGTACTCTGGGGCCAACGTCCTGACTTTC.

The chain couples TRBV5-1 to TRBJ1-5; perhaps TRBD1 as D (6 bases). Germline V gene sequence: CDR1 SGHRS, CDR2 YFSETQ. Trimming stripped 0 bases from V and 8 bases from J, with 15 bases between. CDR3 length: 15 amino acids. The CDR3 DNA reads TGCGCCAGCAGCTTGGCGGGGGGCGGTTGGGAGCCCCAGCATTTT. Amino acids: CASSLAGGGWEPQHF.

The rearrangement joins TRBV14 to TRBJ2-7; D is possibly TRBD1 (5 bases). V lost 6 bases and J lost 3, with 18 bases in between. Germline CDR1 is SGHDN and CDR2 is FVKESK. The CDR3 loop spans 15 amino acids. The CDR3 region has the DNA TGTGCCAGCAGACAGTGGGCCAGGGATGACTACGAGCAGTACTTC. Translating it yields CASRQWARDDYEQYF.

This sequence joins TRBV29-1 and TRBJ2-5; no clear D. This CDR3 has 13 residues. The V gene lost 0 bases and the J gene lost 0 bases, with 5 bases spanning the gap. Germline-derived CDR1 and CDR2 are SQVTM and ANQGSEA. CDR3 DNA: TGCAGCGTTGAAGAGCGGTACCAAGAGACCCAGTACTTC. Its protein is CSVEERYQETQYF.

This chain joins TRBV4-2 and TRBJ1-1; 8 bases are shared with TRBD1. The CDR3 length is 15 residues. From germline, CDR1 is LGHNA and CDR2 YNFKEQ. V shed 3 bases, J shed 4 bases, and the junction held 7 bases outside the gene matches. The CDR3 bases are TGTGCCAGCAGCCAGCTGACAACAGGGGGCACTGAAGCTTTCTTT. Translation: CASSQLTTGGTEAFF.

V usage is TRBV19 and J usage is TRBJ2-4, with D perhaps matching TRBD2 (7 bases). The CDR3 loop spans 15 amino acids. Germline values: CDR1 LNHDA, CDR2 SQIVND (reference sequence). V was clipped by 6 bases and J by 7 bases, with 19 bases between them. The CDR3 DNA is TGTGCCAGTAGCCCGGCGGGGGCAGTCCCCAACATTCAGTACTTC. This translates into CASSPAGAVPNIQYF. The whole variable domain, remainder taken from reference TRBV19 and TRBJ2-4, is DGGITQSPKYLFRKEGQNVTLSCEQNLNHDAMYWYRQDPGQGLRLIYYSQIVNDFQKGDIAEGYSVSREKKESFPLTVTSAQKNPTAFYLCASSPAGAVPNIQYFGAGTRLSVL.

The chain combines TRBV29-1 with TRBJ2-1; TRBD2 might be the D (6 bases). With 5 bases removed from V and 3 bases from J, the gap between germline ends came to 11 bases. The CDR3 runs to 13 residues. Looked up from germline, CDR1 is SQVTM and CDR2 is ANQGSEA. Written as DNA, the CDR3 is TGCAGCGTTTCTTCGGGGGACTACAATGAGCAGTTCTTC. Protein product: CSVSSGDYNEQFF.

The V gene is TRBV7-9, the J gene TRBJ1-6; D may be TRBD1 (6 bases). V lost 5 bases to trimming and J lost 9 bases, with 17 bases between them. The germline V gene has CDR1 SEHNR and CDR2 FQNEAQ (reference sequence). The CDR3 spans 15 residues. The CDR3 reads CASSINPGHVSPLHF. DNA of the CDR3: TGTGCCAGCAGCATCAACCCGGGACACGTTTCACCCCTCCACTTT. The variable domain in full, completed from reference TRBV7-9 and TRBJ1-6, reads DTGVSQNPRHKITKRGQNVTFRCDPISEHNRLYWYRQTLGQGPEFLTYFQNEAQLEKSRLLSDRFSAERPKGSFSTLEIQRTEQGDSAMYLCASSINPGHVSPLHFGNGTRLTVT.

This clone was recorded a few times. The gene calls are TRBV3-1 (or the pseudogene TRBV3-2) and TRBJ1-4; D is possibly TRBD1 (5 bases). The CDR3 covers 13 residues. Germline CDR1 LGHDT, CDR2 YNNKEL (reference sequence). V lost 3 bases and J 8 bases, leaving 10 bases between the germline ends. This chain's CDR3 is CASSQGQGEKLFF. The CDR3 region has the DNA TGTGCCAGCAGCCAGGGGCAAGGAGAAAAACTGTTTTTT.

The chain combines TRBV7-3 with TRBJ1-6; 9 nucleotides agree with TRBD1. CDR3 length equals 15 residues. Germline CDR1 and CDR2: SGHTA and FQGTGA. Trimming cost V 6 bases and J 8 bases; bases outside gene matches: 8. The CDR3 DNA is TGTGCCAGCAGTCAACAGGGGGCGCGGGATTCACCCCTCCACTTT. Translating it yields CASSQQGARDSPLHF.

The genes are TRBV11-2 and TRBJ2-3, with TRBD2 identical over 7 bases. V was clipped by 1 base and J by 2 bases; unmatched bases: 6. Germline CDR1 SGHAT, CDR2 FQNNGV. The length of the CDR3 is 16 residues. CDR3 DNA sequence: TGTGCCAGCAGCTTAGTGCGCGGGAGCCCCACAGATACGCAGTATTTT. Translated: CASSLVRGSPTDTQYF.

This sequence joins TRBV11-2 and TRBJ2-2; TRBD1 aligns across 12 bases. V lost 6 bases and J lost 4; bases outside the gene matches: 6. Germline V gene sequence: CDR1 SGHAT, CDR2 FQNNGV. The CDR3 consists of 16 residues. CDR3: CASRSPGQGATGELFF. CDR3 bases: TGTGCCAGCAGATCGCCGGGACAGGGGGCCACCGGGGAGCTGTTTTTT. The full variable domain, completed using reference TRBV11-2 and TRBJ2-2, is EAGVAQSPRYKIIEKRQSVAFWCNPISGHATLYWYQQILGQGPKLLIQFQNNGVVDDSQLPKDRFSAERLKGVDSTLKIQPAKLEDSAVYLCASRSPGQGATGELFFGEGSRLTVL.

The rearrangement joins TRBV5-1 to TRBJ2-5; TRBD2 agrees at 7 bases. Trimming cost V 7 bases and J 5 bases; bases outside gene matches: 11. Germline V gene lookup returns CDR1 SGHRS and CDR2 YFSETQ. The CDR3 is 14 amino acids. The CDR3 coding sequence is TGCGCCAGCTCCCCCGGCGGCGGGAGTGAGACCCAGTACTTC. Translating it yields CASSPGGGSETQYF.

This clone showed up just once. This CDR3 reads CASSAPPGGQQFF. The CDR3 coding sequence is TGTGCCAGCAGCGCCCCCCCGGGAGGGCAGCAGTTCTTC. The J gene is TRBJ2-1, the V gene TRBV9, with TRBD2 matching over 8 bases. The CDR3 is 13 amino acids. J was trimmed by 11 bases and V by 3 bases; bases with no gene match: 7. The V gene's germline CDR1 is SGDLS and CDR2 YYNGEE.

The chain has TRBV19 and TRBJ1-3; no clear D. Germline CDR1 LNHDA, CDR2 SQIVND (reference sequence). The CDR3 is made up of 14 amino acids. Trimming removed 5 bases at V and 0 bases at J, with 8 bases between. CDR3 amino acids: CASSRGNSGNTIYF. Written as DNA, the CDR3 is TGTGCCAGTAGTCGCGGCAACTCTGGAAACACCATATATTTT.

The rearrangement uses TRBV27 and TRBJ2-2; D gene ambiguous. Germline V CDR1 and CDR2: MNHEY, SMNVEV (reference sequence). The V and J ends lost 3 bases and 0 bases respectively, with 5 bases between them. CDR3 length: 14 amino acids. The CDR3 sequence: CASSLSSNTGELFF. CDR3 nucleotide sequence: TGTGCCAGCAGTTTGTCTTCGAACACCGGGGAGCTGTTTTTT.

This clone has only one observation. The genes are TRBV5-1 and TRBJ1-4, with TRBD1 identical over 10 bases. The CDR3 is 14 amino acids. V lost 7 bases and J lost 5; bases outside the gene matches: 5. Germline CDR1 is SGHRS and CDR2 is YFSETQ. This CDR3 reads CASGTGEENEKLFF. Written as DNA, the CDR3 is TGCGCCAGCGGGACAGGGGAGGAGAATGAAAAACTGTTTTTT.

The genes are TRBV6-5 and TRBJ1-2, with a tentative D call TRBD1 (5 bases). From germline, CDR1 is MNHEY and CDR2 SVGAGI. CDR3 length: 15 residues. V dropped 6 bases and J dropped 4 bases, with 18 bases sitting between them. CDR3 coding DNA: TGTGCCAGCAGCCCCTATAGTCAGGGAACCTATGGCTACACCTTC. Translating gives CASSPYSQGTYGYTF.